This T cell receptor (beta chain) was retrieved from a study of PD-1 blockade in mismatch repair-deficient tumors. TCRdb's copy holds only in-frame clones and misses some; the assay was immunoSEQ multiplex PCR. This sample has some 40,000 clones; approximately 88% occur once, and the top ten carry around 1%. This clone showed up just a few times. The receptor's source is an adult with mismatch repair-deficient cancer. The source was PBMCs, collected approximately 41 weeks after starting pembrolizumab.

The CDR3 loop is CASSSYGTSLNQPQHF. The CDR3 region has the DNA TGTGCCAGCAGCTCCTACGGGACAAGCTTGAATCAGCCCCAGCATTTT. V and J are TRBV7-8 and TRBJ1-5; tentative D call: TRBD1 (6 bases). Germline V gives CDR1 SGHVS, CDR2 FQNEAQ. The CDR3 is made up of 16 amino acids. V lost 4 bases, J lost 4 bases, and 17 bases lay in between.